The 22 T cell receptor beta chains in this list originate from one sample, sequenced in a study of monozygotic twins with inflammatory bowel disease. No DNA is given; TCRdb re-called the 5' RACE reads and lists each CDR3 protein once. The sample table sets out over 110,000 distinct CDR3 sequences. Input material: blood. Receptors were obtained from a human donor with ulcerative colitis or Crohn's disease, or a healthy co-twin of an affected twin (not recorded which).

The gene calls are TRBV11-2 and TRBJ2-7. Germline loops: CDR1 SGHAT, CDR2 FQNNGV. This CDR3 is built from 13 residues. The CDR3 spells CASSSLRTYEQYF.

The chain uses TRBV9 and TRBJ2-5; no DNA is available, so the TRBD1 call from TCRdb remains unchecked. Germline V gives CDR1 SGDLS, CDR2 YYNGEE. This CDR3 comprises 14 residues. This CDR3 reads CASSVGGPQETQYF.

The chain couples TRBV5-1 to TRBJ2-2; the TCRdb call, TRBD2, lacks DNA for checking. CDR1 is SGHRS, CDR2 YFSETQ, per germline. The CDR3 is 14 amino acids. The CDR3 region is CAIRTMTSPGELFF.

The chain joins TRBV29-1 to TRBJ1-4; no DNA is available, so the TRBD1 call from TCRdb remains unchecked. In germline, CDR1 is SQVTM, CDR2 ANQGSEA. The CDR3 has 13 amino acids. CDR3: CSVNPGRGEKLFF.

V gene TRBV20-1 combines with J gene TRBJ1-6. Germline V gene data show CDR1 as DFQATT and CDR2 as SNEGSKA (reference sequence). This CDR3 has 16 residues. The chain's CDR3 is CSARVRLLRDNSPLHF.

This sequence joins TRBV5-1 and TRBJ2-1; TCRdb calls TRBD2, which cannot be checked without DNA. This CDR3 comprises 14 residues. The germline V gene has CDR1 SGHRS and CDR2 YFSETQ. CDR3 sequence: CASSLGLAGAEQFF.

J is TRBJ2-7 and V is TRBV18; TCRdb gives TRBD1 as the D gene, but with no DNA this cannot be confirmed. The CDR3 covers 15 residues. CDR1 KGHSH and CDR2 LQKENI come from the germline V gene. The CDR3 spells CASSPTYGGTYEQYF.

The CDR3 protein is CASSQLDLVGYTF. The chain is built from TRBV4-3 and TRBJ1-2. The length of the CDR3 is 13 residues. Per the germline V gene, CDR1 is LGHNA and CDR2 is YSLEER.

V is TRBV10-3 and J is TRBJ1-1. Germline V gene lookup returns CDR1 ENHRY and CDR2 SYGVKD. The CDR3 totals 15 residues. The CDR3 protein is CAISDPGRENTEAFF.

The chain recombines TRBV20-1 with TRBJ1-6; the D call of TRBD1 rests on TCRdb alone, since no DNA is present to check it. Germline V gives CDR1 DFQATT, CDR2 SNEGSKA (reference sequence). CDR3 length: 14 residues. CDR3 protein: CSAARTTDNSPLHF.

The chain recombines TRBV5-1 with TRBJ2-1; TCRdb calls TRBD2, which cannot be checked without DNA. This CDR3 region has 14 residues. CDR1 is SGHRS, CDR2 YFSETQ, per germline. CDR3 residues: CASRPGLGAGEQFF.

The chain joins TRBV18 to TRBJ2-7. The CDR3 consists of 13 residues. Germline lookup yields CDR1 KGHSH and CDR2 LQKENI. CDR3: CASSPGGADGQYF.

The gene calls are TRBV25-1 and TRBJ2-2. The CDR3 totals 18 residues. Germline V gene lookup returns CDR1 MGHDK and CDR2 SYGVNS. CDR3 loop: CASSDGVGGLSNTGELFF.

The chain employs TRBV20-1 and TRBJ1-3; TCRdb returns TRBD1, unconfirmable since there is no DNA. The length of the CDR3 is 13 residues. The germline V gene has CDR1 DFQATT and CDR2 SNEGSKA (reference sequence). The CDR3 here is CSAPGSSGNTIYF.

The rearrangement joins TRBV29-1 to TRBJ2-3; TCRdb indicates TRBD2, and absent DNA this call remains unverified. CDR3 size: 17 residues. CDR1 is SQVTM, CDR2 ANQGSEA, per germline. CDR3 residues: CSVAEGLGRHRTDTQYF.

The rearrangement links TRBV14 to TRBJ1-1. The CDR3 has 14 residues. Germline V gives CDR1 SGHDN, CDR2 FVKESK. CDR3 sequence: CASSQVMGPTEAFF.

V gene TRBV7-8 combines with J gene TRBJ2-7; TCRdb proposes TRBD1, but this gene call is untestable without DNA. The CDR3 runs to 15 residues. Germline V gene lookup returns CDR1 SGHVS and CDR2 FQNEAQ. The CDR3 spells CAIDGYRGLIYEQYF.

The chain has TRBV12-3 or TRBV12-4 and TRBJ2-1; TCRdb proposes TRBD2, but this gene call is untestable without DNA. The CDR3 has 16 residues. Here the CDR3 reads CASSLAGGGIYNEQFF.

The J gene is TRBJ2-7, the V gene TRBV7-3; with no DNA, the TCRdb D assignment of TRBD1 cannot be verified. This CDR3 comprises 15 residues. From germline, CDR1 is SGHTA and CDR2 FQGTGA. CDR3 sequence: CASSLTGTVPQKQYF. Supplemented by reference TRBV7-3 and TRBJ2-7, the full variable domain reads GAGVSQTPSNKVTEKGKYVELRCDPISGHTALYWYRQSLGQGPEFLIYFQGTGAADDSGLPNDRFFAVRPEGSVSTLKIQRTERGDSAVYLCASSLTGTVPQKQYFGPGTRLTVT.

The V call is TRBV5-5, the J call TRBJ1-5; TCRdb names TRBD1, which stays unverified in the absence of DNA. CDR1 is SGHKS, CDR2 YYEKEE, per germline (reference sequence). This CDR3 comprises 14 residues. CDR3 sequence reads: CASSLGQGNKPQHF.

The V and J genes are TRBV5-1 and TRBJ2-3; there is no DNA to check the TCRdb D call of TRBD1. Germline V gives CDR1 SGHRS, CDR2 YFSETQ. This CDR3 is 14 amino acids long. The CDR3 is CASSLVQGIDTQYF.

V is TRBV3-1 and J is TRBJ1-1. The CDR3 sequence is 19 residues long. Looked up from germline, CDR1 is LGHDT and CDR2 is YNNKEL (reference sequence). The CDR3 region is CASSQDTGGLILLGTEAFF.